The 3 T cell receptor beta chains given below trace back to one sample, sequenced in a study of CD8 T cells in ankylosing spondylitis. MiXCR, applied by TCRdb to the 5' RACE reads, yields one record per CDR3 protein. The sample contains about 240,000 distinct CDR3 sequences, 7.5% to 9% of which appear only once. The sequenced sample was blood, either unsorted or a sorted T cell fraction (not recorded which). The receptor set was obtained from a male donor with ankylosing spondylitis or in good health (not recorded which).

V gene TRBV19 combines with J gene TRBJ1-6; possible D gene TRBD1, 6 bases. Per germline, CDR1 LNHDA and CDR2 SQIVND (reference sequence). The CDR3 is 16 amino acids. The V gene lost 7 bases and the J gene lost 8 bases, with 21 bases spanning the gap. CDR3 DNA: TGTGCCAGTACCACCACCGGGCAGGGGCGTTATTCACCCCTCCACTTT. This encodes CASTTTGQGRYSPLHF.

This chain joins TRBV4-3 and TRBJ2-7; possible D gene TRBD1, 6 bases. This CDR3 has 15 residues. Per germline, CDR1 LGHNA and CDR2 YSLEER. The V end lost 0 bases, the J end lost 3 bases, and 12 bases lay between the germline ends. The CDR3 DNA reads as TGCGCCAGCAGCCAAGACAGGGGAGCTCTCTACGAGCAGTACTTC. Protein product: CASSQDRGALYEQYF.

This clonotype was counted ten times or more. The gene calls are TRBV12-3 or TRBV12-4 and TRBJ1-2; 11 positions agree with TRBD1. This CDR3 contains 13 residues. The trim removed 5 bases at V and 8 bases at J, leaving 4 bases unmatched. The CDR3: CASSPGQGVGYTF. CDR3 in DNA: TGTGCCAGCAGTCCGGGACAGGGGGTAGGCTACACCTTC.